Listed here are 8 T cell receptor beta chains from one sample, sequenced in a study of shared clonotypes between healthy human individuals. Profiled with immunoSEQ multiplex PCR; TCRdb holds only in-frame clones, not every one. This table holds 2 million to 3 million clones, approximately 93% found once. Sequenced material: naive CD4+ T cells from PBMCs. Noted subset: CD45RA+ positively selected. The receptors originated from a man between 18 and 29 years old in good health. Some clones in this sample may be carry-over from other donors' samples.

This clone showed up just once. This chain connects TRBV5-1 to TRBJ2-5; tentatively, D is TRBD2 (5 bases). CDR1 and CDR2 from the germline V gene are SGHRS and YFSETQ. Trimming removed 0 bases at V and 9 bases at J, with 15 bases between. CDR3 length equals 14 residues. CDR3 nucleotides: TGCGCCAGCAGCTTGGCCGGACGGAGGCCTCCCCAGTACTTC. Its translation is CASSLAGRRPPQYF.

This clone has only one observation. In DNA form, the CDR3 reads TGTGCCAGCATCCAATCCGGGACAGGGTTATCACCCCTCCACTTT. It encodes CASIQSGTGLSPLHF. The chain couples TRBV28 to TRBJ1-6, with 9 bases that match TRBD1. CDR3 size: 15 residues. J lost 10 bases, V lost 7 bases, and 11 bases had no gene match. From germline, CDR1 is MDHEN and CDR2 SYDVKM.

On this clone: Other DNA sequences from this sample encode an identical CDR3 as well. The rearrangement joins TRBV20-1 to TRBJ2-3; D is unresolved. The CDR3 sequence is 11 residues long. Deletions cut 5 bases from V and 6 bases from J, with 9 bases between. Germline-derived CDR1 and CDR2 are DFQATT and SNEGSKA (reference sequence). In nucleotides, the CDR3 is TGCAGTGCTCCGAGGCGGGATACGCAGTATTTT. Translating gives CSAPRRDTQYF.

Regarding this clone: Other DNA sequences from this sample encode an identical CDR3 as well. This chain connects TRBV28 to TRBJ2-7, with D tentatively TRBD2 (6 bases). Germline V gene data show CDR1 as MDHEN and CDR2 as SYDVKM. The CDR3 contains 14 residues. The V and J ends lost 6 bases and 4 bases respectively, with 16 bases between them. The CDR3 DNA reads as TGTGCCAGCAGCCCCCCGGGACTCCTATACGAGCAGTACTTC. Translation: CASSPPGLLYEQYF.

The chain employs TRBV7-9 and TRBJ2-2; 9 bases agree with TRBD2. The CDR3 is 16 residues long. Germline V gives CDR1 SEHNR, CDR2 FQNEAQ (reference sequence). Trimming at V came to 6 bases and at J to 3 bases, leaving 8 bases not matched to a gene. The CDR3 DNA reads TGTGCCAGCAGAACCCCGGGACTAGCTCACACCGGGGAGCTGTTTTTT. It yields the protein CASRTPGLAHTGELFF.

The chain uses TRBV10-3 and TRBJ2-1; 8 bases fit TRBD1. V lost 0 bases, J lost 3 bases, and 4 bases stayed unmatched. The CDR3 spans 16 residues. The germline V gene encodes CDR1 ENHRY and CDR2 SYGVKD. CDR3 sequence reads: CAISESDRVGYNEQFF. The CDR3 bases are TGTGCCATCAGTGAGTCGGACAGGGTCGGCTACAATGAGCAGTTCTTC.

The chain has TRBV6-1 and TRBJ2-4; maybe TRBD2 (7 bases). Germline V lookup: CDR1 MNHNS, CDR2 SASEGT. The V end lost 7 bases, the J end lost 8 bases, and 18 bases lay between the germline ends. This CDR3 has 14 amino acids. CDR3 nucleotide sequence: TGTGCCAGCACCCAAGGGGGGGCAGTCGACATTCAGTACTTC. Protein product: CASTQGGAVDIQYF.

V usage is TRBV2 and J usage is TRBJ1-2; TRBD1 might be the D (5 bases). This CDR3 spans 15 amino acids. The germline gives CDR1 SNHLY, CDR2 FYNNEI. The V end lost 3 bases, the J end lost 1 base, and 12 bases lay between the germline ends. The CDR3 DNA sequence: TGTGCCAGCAGTGAGTTATCGCAGGGTAACTATGGCTACACCTTC. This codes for CASSELSQGNYGYTF.